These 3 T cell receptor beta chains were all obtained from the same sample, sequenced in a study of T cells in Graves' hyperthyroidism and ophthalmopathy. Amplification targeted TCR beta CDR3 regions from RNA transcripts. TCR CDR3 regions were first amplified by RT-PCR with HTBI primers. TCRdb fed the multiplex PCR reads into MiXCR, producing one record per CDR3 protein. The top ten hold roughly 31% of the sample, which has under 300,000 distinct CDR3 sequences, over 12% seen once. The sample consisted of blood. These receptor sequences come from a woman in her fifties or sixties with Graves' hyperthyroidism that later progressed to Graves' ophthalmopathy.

CDR3 bases: TGTGCCTCTAGGACTTTAAACACTGAAGCTTTCTTT. Translation gives CASRTLNTEAFF. V is TRBV15 and J is TRBJ1-1; D gene uncertain. This CDR3 has 12 amino acids. Germline CDR1 LNHNV, CDR2 YYDKDF (reference sequence). Trimming took 11 bases from V and 2 from J, leaving 12 bases between them.

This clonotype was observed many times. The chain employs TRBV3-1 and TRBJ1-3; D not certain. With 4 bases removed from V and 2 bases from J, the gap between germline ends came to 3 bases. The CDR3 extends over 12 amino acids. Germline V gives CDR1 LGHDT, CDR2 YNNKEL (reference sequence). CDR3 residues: CASSPTGNTIYF. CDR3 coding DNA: TGTGCCAGCAGCCCGACTGGAAACACCATATATTTT.

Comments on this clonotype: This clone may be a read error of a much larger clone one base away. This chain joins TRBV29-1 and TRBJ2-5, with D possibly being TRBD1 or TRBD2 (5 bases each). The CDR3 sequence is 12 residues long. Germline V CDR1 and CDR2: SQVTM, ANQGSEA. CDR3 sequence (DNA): TGCAGCCCGGGGACGCTACAAGAGACCCGGTACTTC. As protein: CSPGTLQETRYF.